The sample holds a few counts of the clone carrying this TCR beta chain. Antigen specificity is unknown. The CDR3 is made up of 15 amino acids. V gave up 3 bases and J gave up 3 bases; unmatched junction bases: 6. It was by quantitative 5'-RACE with molecular barcodes that TCR beta libraries were made. MiXCR, applied by TCRdb to the 5' RACE reads, yields one record per CDR3 protein. Of 700,000 or so distinct CDR3 sequences listed, 15% to 20% are singletons. This sample was taken from a study of CD8 T cells in ankylosing spondylitis. Findings and caveats of the study: Disease-linked clones reportedly showed significant enrichment in matched ankylosing spondylitis synovial fluid. A motif in TCR beta, a set of seven to nine highly homologous variants, appeared characteristic of ankylosing spondylitis blood.

The rearrangement uses TRBV12-3 or TRBV12-4 and TRBJ2-3; 7 nucleotides align to TRBD2. The receptor's source is a male donor with ankylosing spondylitis. Sequenced: blood, either unsorted or a sorted T cell fraction (not recorded which). CDR3 amino acids: CASSLSGTETDTQYF. The CDR3 DNA reads TGTGCCAGCAGTTTGAGCGGGACTGAAACAGATACGCAGTATTTT.